Detailed here is one TCR beta chain. It was by quantitative 5'-RACE with molecular barcodes that TCR beta libraries were made. MiXCR was run by TCRdb on the 5' RACE reads, yielding one entry per CDR3 protein. The data contain around 340,000 distinct CDR3 sequences, around 20% of them singletons. This sample was taken from a study of CD8 T cells in ankylosing spondylitis. J gave up 2 bases and V 1 base, and 1 base lay outside the gene matches. Germline assignment: CDR1 GTSNPN and CDR2 SVGIG (reference sequence). This CDR3 contains 14 residues. The genes are TRBV30 and TRBJ2-2, with 7 bases fitting TRBD1. The sequenced material came from blood, either unsorted or a sorted T cell fraction (not recorded which). This clonotype originated in a male donor with ankylosing spondylitis or in good health (not recorded which). The CDR3 loop is CAWSGDSNTGELFF. The CDR3 nucleotides read TGTGCCTGGAGTGGGGACAGCAACACCGGGGAGCTGTTTTTT.